This T cell receptor (beta chain) was recorded in a study of control samples from healthy donors and cancer patients (dated by TCRdb to the early 2020s). The CDR3 numbers 16 residues from cysteine through phenylalanine. Only the CDR3 DNA is retained, 48 bases long and in frame from the first base. Taken from the germline V gene (reference sequence), the CDR1 and CDR2 loops are DFQATT and SNEGSKA. V lost 3 bases and J lost 4 bases; the stretch between them is 16 bases long. Preparation of the library involved the immunoSEQ multiplex PCR assay. TCRdb re-hosts the immuneACCESS table, in-frame sequences only. Its copies lack some clones; in the studies checked, an unresolved V gene accounts for under half of them, and the cause for the rest is not known. For this sample there are tens of thousands of clones; roughly nine tenths appear just once. The ten top clones hold approximately 14% of the sample.

Comments on this clone: This clone's antigen is unknown. No much larger clone exists at a distance of one base, and base qualities are not known.

Sequenced: blood. This clonotype was sampled from a woman in her 70s in good health. Rearrangement joined TRBV20-1 to TRBJ1-6; the D region possibly corresponds to TRBD1 (6 bases align). The nucleotide sequence reads TGCAGTGCTAGTTTTGTCGGGAGGGGGTATAATTCACCCCTCCACTTT. The encoded protein is CSASFVGRGYNSPLHF.